This T cell receptor beta chain was sequenced during a study of cytomegalovirus exposure and HLA in healthy donors. This clone came up a few times. Primers: 60 Vbeta forward and 13 Jbeta reverse. The data were produced by immunoSEQ multiplex PCR, yet TCRdb's version contains in-frame clones alone and is incomplete. Among approximately 190,000 clones listed, roughly 77% were seen once. The specimen was PBMCs. The clonotype originates from a man in his forties in good health and CMV-seropositive.

The DNA of the CDR3 is TGCGCCAGCAGGAAAGGGGGCCGCGGTAATCAGCCCCAGCATTTT. Translated, it gives CASRKGGRGNQPQHF. The V gene is TRBV10-2, the J gene TRBJ1-5; 7 bases match TRBD1. The germline gives CDR1 WSHSY, CDR2 SAAADI. Trimming cost V 6 bases and J 4 bases; bases outside gene matches: 9. The CDR3 is made up of 15 amino acids.